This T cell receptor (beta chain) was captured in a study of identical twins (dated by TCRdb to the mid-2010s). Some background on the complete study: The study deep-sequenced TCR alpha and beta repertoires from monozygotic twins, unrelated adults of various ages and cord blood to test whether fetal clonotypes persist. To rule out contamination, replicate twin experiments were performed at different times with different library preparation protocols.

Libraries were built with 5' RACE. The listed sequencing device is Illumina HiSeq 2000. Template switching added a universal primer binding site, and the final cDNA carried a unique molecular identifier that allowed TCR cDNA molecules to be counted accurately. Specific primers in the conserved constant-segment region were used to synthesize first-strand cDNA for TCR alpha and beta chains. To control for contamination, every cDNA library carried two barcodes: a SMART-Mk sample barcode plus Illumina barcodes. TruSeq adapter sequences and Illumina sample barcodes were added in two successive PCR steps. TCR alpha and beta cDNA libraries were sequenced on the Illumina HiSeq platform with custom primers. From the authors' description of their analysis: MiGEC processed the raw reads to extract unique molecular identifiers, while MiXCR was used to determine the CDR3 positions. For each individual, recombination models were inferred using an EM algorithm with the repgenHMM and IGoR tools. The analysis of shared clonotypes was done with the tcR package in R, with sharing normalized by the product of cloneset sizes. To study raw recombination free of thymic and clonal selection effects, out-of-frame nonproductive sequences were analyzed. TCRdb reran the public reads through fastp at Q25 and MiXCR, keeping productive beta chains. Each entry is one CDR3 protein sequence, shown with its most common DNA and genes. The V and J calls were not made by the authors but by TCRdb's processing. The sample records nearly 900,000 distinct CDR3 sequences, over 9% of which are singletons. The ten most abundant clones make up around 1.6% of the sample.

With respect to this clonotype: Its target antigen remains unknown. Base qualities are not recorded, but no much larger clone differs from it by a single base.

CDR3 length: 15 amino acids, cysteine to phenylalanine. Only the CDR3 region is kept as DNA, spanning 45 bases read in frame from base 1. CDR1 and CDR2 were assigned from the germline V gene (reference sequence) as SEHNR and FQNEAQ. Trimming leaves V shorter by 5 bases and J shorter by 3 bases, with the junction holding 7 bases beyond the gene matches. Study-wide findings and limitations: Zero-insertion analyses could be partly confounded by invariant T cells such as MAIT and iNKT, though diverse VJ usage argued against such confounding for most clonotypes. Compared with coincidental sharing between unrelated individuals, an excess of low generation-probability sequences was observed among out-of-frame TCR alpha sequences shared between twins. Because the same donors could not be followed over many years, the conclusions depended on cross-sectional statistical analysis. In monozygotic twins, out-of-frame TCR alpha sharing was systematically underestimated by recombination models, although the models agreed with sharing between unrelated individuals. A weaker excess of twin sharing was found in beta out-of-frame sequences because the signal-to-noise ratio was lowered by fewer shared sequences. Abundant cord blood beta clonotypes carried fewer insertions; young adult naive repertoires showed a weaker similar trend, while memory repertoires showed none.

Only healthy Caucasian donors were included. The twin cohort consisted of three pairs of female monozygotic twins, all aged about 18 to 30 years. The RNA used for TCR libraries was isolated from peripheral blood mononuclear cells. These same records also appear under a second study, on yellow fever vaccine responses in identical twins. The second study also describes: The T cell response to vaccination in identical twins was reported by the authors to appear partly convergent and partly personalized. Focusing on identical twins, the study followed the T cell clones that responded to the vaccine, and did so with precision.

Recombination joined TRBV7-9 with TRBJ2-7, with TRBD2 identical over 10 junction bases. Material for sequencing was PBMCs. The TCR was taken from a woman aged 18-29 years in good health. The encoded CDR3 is CASSPLAGVFYEQYF. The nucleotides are TGTGCCAGCAGCCCCCTAGCGGGAGTTTTCTACGAGCAGTACTTC.